A selection of T cell receptor beta chains follows, all from one sample in a study of blood T cell repertoires in COVID-19. Sequencing was performed with immunoSEQ multiplex PCR; in TCRdb, only in-frame clones are kept and a portion is missing. Of approximately 300,000 clones listed, 87% are singletons. Sequencing used PBMCs or T cells enriched from blood (not recorded which). The receptor source for this set is a woman aged 30 to 39 who had recovered from COVID-19. The conserved cysteine and the conserved F or W are not part of the CDR3 here. The D gene is left open where the match is weak.

d_gene	v_gene	j_gene	CDR3aa
TRBD1	TRBV30	TRBJ1-5	AWSVDRVGQPQH
NA	TRBV3-1/TRBV3-2	TRBJ1-5	ASSHGGGSNQPQH
NA	TRBV9	TRBJ1-1	ASSVGKPNTEAF
TRBD1	TRBV6-5	TRBJ2-7	ASSPRQGISYEQY
NA	TRBV19	TRBJ1-5	ASSMSGPQH
NA	TRBV6-1	TRBJ1-2	ASSESTVANYGYT
NA	TRBV3-1/TRBV3-2	TRBJ1-2	ATGGREFGYT
NA	TRBV13	TRBJ1-1	ASSPALGAEAF
TRBD1	TRBV14	TRBJ1-1	ASSLGRSGQGRRNTEAF
TRBD1	TRBV10-3	TRBJ1-5	AIRSGTANQPQH
TRBD2	TRBV6-2/TRBV6-3	TRBJ2-1	ASSYPQRGVYNEQF
TRBD2	TRBV9	TRBJ2-2	ASSVGGGAHTGELF
TRBD1	TRBV14	TRBJ2-7	ASSEGQGYEQY
TRBD1	TRBV11-3	TRBJ2-1	ASSLGQTSPAEQF
NA	TRBV14	TRBJ1-3	ASSQVAGFSGNTIY
TRBD1	TRBV19	TRBJ2-1	ASTLGTGGKYEQF
NA	TRBV29-1	TRBJ1-1	SVEGLETEAF
NA	TRBV4-2	TRBJ1-2	ASSQPGPSRDYGYT
NA	TRBV6-5	TRBJ2-7	ASSYTVQGTYEQY
NA	TRBV19	TRBJ1-6	ASSMYGDNSPLH
NA	TRBV18	TRBJ2-2	AVRRGGTVNTGELF
TRBD1	TRBV4-1	TRBJ1-1	ASSQVGQGRTEAF
NA	TRBV6-6	TRBJ2-7	ASSYGEGGEQY
TRBD1	TRBV18	TRBJ1-5	ASSPGTANNQPQH
TRBD1	TRBV19	TRBJ1-2	ASTEGTGNYGYT
NA	TRBV7-9	TRBJ1-3	ASSRAGEKDAGNTIY
TRBD1	TRBV7-9	TRBJ1-6	ASSFRGGTGDSPLH
TRBD1	TRBV5-1	TRBJ1-1	ASSLGQPNTEAF
NA	TRBV19	TRBJ1-1	ASSIDRRPNTEAF
NA	TRBV10-3	TRBJ1-1	AISTSGGNTEAF
NA	TRBV5-8	TRBJ1-1	ASSFRGKGTEAF
NA	TRBV12-3/TRBV12-4	TRBJ2-6	ASNLGWANVLT
NA	TRBV3-1/TRBV3-2	TRBJ1-1	ASSQKRSTEAF
NA	TRBV6-2/TRBV6-3	TRBJ2-7	ASSRETYEQY
NA	TRBV4-3	TRBJ1-2	ASSQGPSYGYT
NA	TRBV10-3	TRBJ1-5	AITPDTYQPQH
NA	TRBV28	TRBJ2-7	ASKLTRSYEQY
NA	TRBV5-4	TRBJ1-1	ASSNLRSGQNTEAF
TRBD1	TRBV5-6	TRBJ2-2	ASSDYRGRSNTGELF
TRBD2	TRBV7-2	TRBJ2-2	ASSPGLAGGLLEELF
TRBD2	TRBV6-5	TRBJ2-1	ASLGGTSEQF
TRBD1	TRBV6-5	TRBJ1-6	ATFPTGGNSPLH
TRBD2	TRBV19	TRBJ2-1	ASSIVVAGNEQF
NA	TRBV5-5	TRBJ1-3	ASSYQDYSGNTIY
NA	TRBV19	TRBJ2-1	ASSIGFAGNEQF
TRBD2	TRBV30	TRBJ2-1	AWSRRGGDEQF
NA	TRBV28	TRBJ2-2	ASIQGGTGELF
NA	TRBV11-2	TRBJ2-7	ASRDMGSTPYEQY
TRBD1	TRBV5-5	TRBJ1-5	ASSARDSGNQPQH
NA	TRBV6-5	TRBJ1-1	ASSSAGANTEAF
NA	TRBV10-3	TRBJ1-4	AISRTGGDDEKLF
TRBD1	TRBV11-3	TRBJ2-5	ASSLGTGGLRETQY
TRBD1	TRBV6-5	TRBJ1-1	ASSFSPGQGEAF
NA	TRBV19	TRBJ1-2	ASSIRTGNYGYT
TRBD1	TRBV18	TRBJ1-5	ASSADRVPQH